These 28 T cell receptor beta chains came from one sample sequenced in a study of cytomegalovirus exposure and HLA in healthy donors. Assay used: immunoSEQ multiplex PCR; TCRdb lists only in-frame clones, some missing. The data contain roughly 240,000 clones, 85% to 90% of them singletons. Sequencing used PBMCs. Every receptor here comes from a man between 18 and 35 years old in good health and CMV-seronegative.

This chain uses TRBV5-1 with TRBJ1-6; D gene uncertain. There are 13 residues in the CDR3. Germline V gives CDR1 SGHRS, CDR2 YFSETQ. Deletions cut 7 bases from V and 4 bases from J, with 9 bases between. This chain's CDR3 is CASGSLYNSPLHF. The CDR3 region has the DNA TGCGCCAGCGGGAGCCTTTATAATTCACCCCTCCACTTT.

This chain joins TRBV28 and TRBJ2-6; 8 bases are shared with TRBD1. The CDR3 is 16 amino acids. V dropped 6 bases and J dropped 0; count of bases not matched to a gene: 4. Germline values: CDR1 MDHEN, CDR2 SYDVKM. The CDR3 DNA reads as TGTGCCAGCAGCGGCACAGGGGGCTCTGGGGCCAACGTCCTGACTTTC. Translated, it gives CASSGTGGSGANVLTF.

The rearrangement links TRBV6-4 to TRBJ2-2, with 7 nucleotides matching TRBD1. Germline CDR1 reads MRHNA; CDR2 reads SNTAGT. V shed 5 bases, J shed 5 bases, and the junction held 5 bases outside the gene matches. This CDR3 has 14 residues. CDR3 protein: CASSRQGLTGELFF. For the CDR3, the DNA is TGTGCCAGCAGTCGACAGGGTTTAACCGGGGAGCTGTTTTTT.

The chain couples TRBV25-1 to TRBJ1-4, with D hard to call. With 8 bases removed from V and 7 bases from J, the gap between germline ends came to 20 bases. This CDR3 has 15 amino acids. The germline V gene has CDR1 MGHDK and CDR2 SYGVNS. The CDR3 reads CASHMARWSSEKLFF. CDR3 coding DNA: TGTGCCAGCCACATGGCCCGGTGGTCTAGTGAAAAACTGTTTTTT. Complete variable domain (other parts from reference TRBV25-1 and TRBJ1-4): EADIYQTPRYLVIGTGKKITLECSQTMGHDKMYWYQQDPGMELHLIHYSYGVNSTEKGDLSSESTVSRIRTEHFPLTLESARPSHTSQYLCASHMARWSSEKLFFGSGTQLSVL.

This sequence joins TRBV16 and TRBJ1-2; no reliable D call. The CDR3 has 13 residues. V lost 3 bases, J lost 6 bases, and 11 bases lay in between. The germline V gene has CDR1 KGHSY and CDR2 FQNENV. As DNA, the CDR3 is TGTGCCAGCAGCCACAGCGCGTTTGATGGCTACACCTTC. Protein: CASSHSAFDGYTF.

The rearrangement uses TRBV28 and TRBJ2-2; a possible D gene is TRBD1 (5 bases). The V end lost 8 bases, the J end lost 4 bases, and 11 bases lay between the germline ends. This CDR3 is 13 amino acids long. CDR1 is MDHEN, CDR2 SYDVKM, per germline. For the CDR3, the DNA is TGTGCCAGCCAGGCAGGGTCCACCGGGGAGCTGTTTTTT. It encodes CASQAGSTGELFF.

The V call is TRBV5-1, the J call TRBJ1-2; 8 bases fit TRBD1. J lost 4 bases, V lost 2 bases, and 4 bases had no gene match. Looked up from germline, CDR1 is SGHRS and CDR2 is YFSETQ. This CDR3 contains 14 residues. The CDR3 DNA follows: TGCGCCAGCAGCTTACAGGGGGTCGCCTATGGCTACACCTTC. Translated, it gives CASSLQGVAYGYTF.

This clone was recorded only once. Here the CDR3 DNA reads TGTGCCAGCAGCTACCCCGATCGGGTAGCCGGGACCCAGTACTTC. This codes for CASSYPDRVAGTQYF. The V call is TRBV7-9, the J call TRBJ2-5, with D unclear. V was clipped by 4 bases and J by 7 bases, with 19 bases between them. The CDR3 runs to 15 residues. The germline V gene has CDR1 SEHNR and CDR2 FQNEAQ (reference sequence).

This clone has a single count. The V gene is TRBV4-1, the J gene TRBJ2-1; TRBD1 is a possible D gene (6 bases). The CDR3 sequence is 17 residues long. V was clipped by 4 bases and J by 5 bases, with 21 bases between them. Germline V CDR1 and CDR2: MGHRA, YSYEKL. CDR3: CASSPRQYRDKDNEQFF. CDR3 nucleotides: TGCGCCAGCAGCCCCCGACAGTACCGGGACAAAGACAATGAGCAGTTCTTC.

The gene calls are TRBV4-2 and TRBJ1-4; 7 nucleotides line up with TRBD1. Germline CDR1 and CDR2: LGHNA and YNFKEQ. The CDR3 is made up of 13 amino acids. V trimming: 6 bases; J trimming: 8 bases; junction bases outside the gene matches: 6. For the CDR3, the DNA is TGTGCCAGCAGGGACCTAGGGGGCGAAAAACTGTTTTTT. The encoded protein is CASRDLGGEKLFF.

The V call is TRBV5-1, the J call TRBJ2-6, with TRBD2 as a possible D gene (6 bases). The CDR3 loop spans 17 amino acids. V was shortened by 3 bases and J by 6 bases, with 19 bases between the two germline ends. Germline lookup yields CDR1 SGHRS and CDR2 YFSETQ. CDR3 in DNA: TGCGCCAGCAGCTCGGTTGACGGAGGGTTTGAGGCCAACGTCCTGACTTTC. Translation gives CASSSVDGGFEANVLTF. The full variable domain, completed using reference TRBV5-1 and TRBJ2-6, is KAGVTQTPRYLIKTRGQQVTLSCSPISGHRSVSWYQQTPGQGLQFLFEYFSETQRNKGNFPGRFSGRQFSNSRSEMNVSTLELGDSALYLCASSSVDGGFEANVLTFGAGSRLTVL.

The chain joins TRBV9 to TRBJ2-5, with D tentatively TRBD1 (6 bases). CDR1 SGDLS and CDR2 YYNGEE come from the germline V gene. This CDR3 has 12 amino acids. The germline V and J ends were trimmed by 2 bases and 5 bases, with 7 bases remaining between them. The DNA of the CDR3 is TGTGCCAGCAGCGTCACAGGGGAGACCCAGTACTTC. It translates to CASSVTGETQYF. Full variable domain (outside the CDR3, taken from reference TRBV9 and TRBJ2-5): DSGVTQTPKHLITATGQRVTLRCSPRSGDLSVYWYQQSLDQGLQFLIQYYNGEERAKGNILERFSAQQFPDLHSELNLSSLELGDSALYFCASSVTGETQYFGPGTRLLVL.

In DNA form, the CDR3 reads TGTGCCAGCAGCTTGGATCCAGGCTGGGGCTACACCTTC. Amino acids: CASSLDPGWGYTF. V gene TRBV5-4 combines with J gene TRBJ1-2, with D unclear. Germline V gene data show CDR1 as SGHNT and CDR2 as YYREEE (reference sequence). The CDR3 spans 13 residues. Trimming removed 0 bases at V and 8 bases at J, with 11 bases between.

Note on this clone: Other DNA sequences of this sample code for an identical CDR3. The chain uses TRBV2 and TRBJ2-7; D may be TRBD2 (5 bases). CDR3 size: 12 residues. V was clipped by 6 bases and J by 0 bases, with 6 bases between them. Germline V gene lookup returns CDR1 SNHLY and CDR2 FYNNEI. CDR3 in amino acids: CASSGDSYEQYF. CDR3 DNA: TGTGCCAGCAGCGGGGACTCCTACGAGCAGTACTTC.

This clone is a singleton in its sample. V is TRBV14 and J is TRBJ2-7; 8 bases are shared with TRBD1. This CDR3 region has 12 residues. The V gene end was trimmed by 10 bases and the J gene end by 6 bases; junction bases not matched to a gene: 8. The germline V gene encodes CDR1 SGHDN and CDR2 FVKESK. CDR3 coding DNA: TGTGCCAAAGCCGGGACAGGTTGCGAGCAGTACTTC. This encodes CAKAGTGCEQYF. The entire variable domain, with the rest obtained from reference TRBV14 and TRBJ2-7, is as follows: EAGVTQFPSHSVIEKGQTVTLRCDPISGHDNLYWYRRVMGKEIKFLLHFVKESKQDESGMPNNRFLAERTGGTYSTLKVQPAELEDSGVYFCAKAGTGCEQYFGPGTRLTVT.

The J gene is TRBJ2-3, the V gene TRBV28; maybe TRBD1 (5 bases). From germline, CDR1 is MDHEN and CDR2 SYDVKM. Trimming shortened V by 6 bases and J by 2 bases, and 9 bases separated the two germline ends. The CDR3 has 13 amino acids. CDR3 sequence reads: CASSPTVTDTQYF. CDR3 bases: TGTGCCAGCAGCCCGACAGTCACAGATACGCAGTATTTT. Complete variable domain (other parts from reference TRBV28 and TRBJ2-3): DVKVTQSSRYLVKRTGEKVFLECVQDMDHENMFWYRQDPGLGLRLIYFSYDVKMKEKGDIPEGYSVSREKKERFSLILESASTNQTSMYLCASSPTVTDTQYFGPGTRLTVL.

The CDR3: CASSGAYGSYNEQFF. The CDR3 region has the DNA TGTGCCAGCAGCGGGGCTTATGGGTCCTACAATGAGCAGTTCTTC. The chain is built from TRBV9 and TRBJ2-1; no clear D. The germline V and J ends were trimmed by 3 bases and 1 base, with 11 bases remaining between them. Germline V gene sequence: CDR1 SGDLS, CDR2 YYNGEE. The CDR3 totals 15 residues.

The chain joins TRBV9 to TRBJ2-1; 10 bases map to TRBD2. Germline-derived CDR1 and CDR2 are SGDLS and YYNGEE. The CDR3 loop spans 16 amino acids. V was clipped by 0 bases and J by 9 bases; unmatched bases: 9. CDR3 amino acids: CASSVVSSGGAGEQFF. The CDR3 DNA is TGTGCCAGCAGCGTAGTATCAAGCGGGGGGGCAGGTGAGCAGTTCTTC.

Only a few counts were recorded for this clone. CDR3 sequence: CASSGTDRGITGELFF. CDR3 in DNA: TGTGCCAGCAGTGGGACGGACAGGGGGATTACCGGGGAGCTGTTTTTT. V usage is TRBV11-2 and J usage is TRBJ2-2; TRBD1 matches at 10 bases. The CDR3 consists of 16 residues. V lost 6 bases and J lost 5; bases outside the gene matches: 9. The V gene's germline CDR1 is SGHAT and CDR2 FQNNGV.

The chain employs TRBV29-1 and TRBJ2-1, with TRBD2 matching 8 bases. J gave up 4 bases and V 1 base, and 6 bases lay outside the gene matches. The germline CDR1 and CDR2 sequences are SQVTM and ANQGSEA. The CDR3 spans 15 residues. The DNA for the CDR3 is TGCAGCGTTGAAGGTATCGCGGGAGGTTACAATGAGCAGTTCTTC. Amino acid sequence: CSVEGIAGGYNEQFF.

There are a few counts of this clone. J is TRBJ2-5 and V is TRBV4-1, with D possibly being TRBD2 (5 bases). CDR3 length: 15 amino acids. The germline V gene has CDR1 MGHRA and CDR2 YSYEKL. Trimming pared 5 bases from V and 4 bases from J, leaving 17 bases between. The CDR3 DNA sequence: TGCGCCAGCAGCGCGACGGGGTCACGGGGAGAGACCCAGTACTTC. Translating it yields CASSATGSRGETQYF.

This chain links TRBV7-9 with TRBJ2-5, with D unclear. This CDR3 region has 12 residues. The V gene's germline CDR1 is SEHNR and CDR2 FQNEAQ (reference sequence). Trimming took 6 bases from V and 9 from J, leaving 14 bases between them. CDR3 nucleotide sequence: TGTGCCAGCAGTCGGTTTGCCGATTCCCAGTACTTC. It translates to CASSRFADSQYF.

The rearrangement uses TRBV15 and TRBJ2-3; 7 bases match TRBD1. Germline CDR1 reads LNHNV; CDR2 reads YYDKDF (reference sequence). V was clipped by 0 bases and J by 2 bases; unmatched bases: 5. This CDR3 region has 16 residues. CDR3 in DNA: TGTGCCACCAGCAGAGAACAGGGGAGAAACACAGATACGCAGTATTTT. Translating it yields CATSREQGRNTDTQYF.

The CDR3 region has the DNA TGCGCCAGCAGCCAAGATTTATCGGGACTAGCGGGGAGGGCCGGGGAGCTGTTTTTT. This codes for CASSQDLSGLAGRAGELFF. The rearrangement links TRBV4-1 to TRBJ2-2, with 13 bases fitting TRBD2. The J segment lost 6 bases and the V segment lost 0 bases, leaving 10 bases of the junction unmatched. Germline V gene sequence: CDR1 MGHRA, CDR2 YSYEKL. This CDR3 is 19 amino acids long.

This chain connects TRBV6-1 to TRBJ1-2; D remains unclear. CDR3 size: 15 residues. The germline CDR1 and CDR2 sequences are MNHNS and SASEGT. Trimming left V 0 bases short and J 2 bases short, with 10 bases between. CDR3 in amino acids: CASSEAWAVNYGYTF. DNA for the CDR3: TGTGCCAGCAGTGAAGCATGGGCAGTAAACTATGGCTACACCTTC.

This chain uses TRBV4-2 with TRBJ2-7, with D possibly TRBD2 on 6 matching bases. Trimming took 2 bases from V and 1 from J, leaving 15 bases between them. The length of the CDR3 is 16 residues. Germline V gives CDR1 LGHNA, CDR2 YNFKEQ. CDR3 sequence reads: CASSQFVGGGSYEQYF. The CDR3 nucleotides read TGTGCCAGCAGCCAATTTGTGGGAGGAGGGTCCTACGAGCAGTACTTC.

This clone came up a few times. The V gene is TRBV9, the J gene TRBJ2-7, with TRBD1 identical over 10 bases. Germline CDR1 SGDLS, CDR2 YYNGEE. V was clipped by 0 bases and J by 1 base; unmatched bases: 7. The CDR3 has 17 amino acids. The CDR3 here is CASSVGQSGQGSYEQYF. In DNA, the CDR3 is TGTGCCAGCAGCGTAGGCCAGTCGGGACAGGGGTCCTACGAGCAGTACTTC.

The V gene is TRBV6-5, the J gene TRBJ1-2; D possibly corresponds to TRBD1 (5 bases). Germline lookup yields CDR1 MNHEY and CDR2 SVGAGI. The CDR3 extends over 12 amino acids. The ends were cut back, 6 bases at V and 4 bases at J, with 9 bases in the middle. This chain's CDR3 is CASRQGFYGYTF. CDR3 nucleotides: TGTGCCAGCAGGCAGGGTTTCTATGGCTACACCTTC.